This T cell receptor beta chain was profiled in a study of early T cells in non-severe SARS-CoV-2 infection. Turning to the study itself: Unsorted whole-blood RNA was sequenced in bulk, leaving chains unpaired.

This clonotype has just a few counts. Molecules of cDNA were individually given unique molecular identifiers that were attached to them. TCRdb reanalysed the 5' RACE reads using MiXCR and keeps one entry per CDR3 protein. The repertoire holds under 30,000 distinct CDR3 sequences, with 4.5% to 7% as singletons. Per germline, CDR1 KGHSH and CDR2 LQKENI. Trimming pared 6 bases from V and 1 base from J, leaving 16 bases between. CDR3 length: 15 residues. The TCR originated in an adult who was a healthcare worker with PCR-confirmed SARS-CoV-2 infection or an uninfected control (not recorded which). The J gene is TRBJ2-7, the V gene TRBV18; D possibly uses TRBD1 or TRBD2 (5 bases each). The sequenced sample was whole blood. The CDR3 nucleotides read TGTGCCAGCTCCCTTACTTGGGACGGTTCCTACGAGCAGTACTTC. This translates into CASSLTWDGSYEQYF.